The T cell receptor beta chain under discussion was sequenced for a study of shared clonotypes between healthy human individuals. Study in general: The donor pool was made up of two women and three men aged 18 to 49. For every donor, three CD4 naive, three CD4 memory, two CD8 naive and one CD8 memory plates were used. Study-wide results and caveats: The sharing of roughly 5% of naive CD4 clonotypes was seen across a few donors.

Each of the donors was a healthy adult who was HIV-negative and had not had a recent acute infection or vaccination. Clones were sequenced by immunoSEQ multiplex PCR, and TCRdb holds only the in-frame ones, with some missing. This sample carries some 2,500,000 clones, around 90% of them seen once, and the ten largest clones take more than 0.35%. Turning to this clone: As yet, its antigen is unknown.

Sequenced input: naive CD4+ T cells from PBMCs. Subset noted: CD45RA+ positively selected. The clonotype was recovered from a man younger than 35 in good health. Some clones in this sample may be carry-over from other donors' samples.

The CDR3 protein is CAIRTGTSGSYEQYF. For the CDR3, the DNA is TGTGCCATCAGGACCGGGACTAGCGGCTCCTACGAGCAGTACTTC. The V and J genes are TRBV10-3 and TRBJ2-7; TRBD2 aligns across 11 bases. The CDR3 sequence is 15 residues long. CDR1 is ENHRY and CDR2 is SYGVKD in the germline V gene. V gave up 6 bases and J gave up 0 bases; unmatched junction bases: 4.